The clone carrying this T cell receptor beta chain was picked up a small number of times. Its antigen remains unidentified. Germline V gene lookup returns CDR1 MGHRA and CDR2 YSYEKL. V lost 0 bases to trimming and J lost 2 bases, with 9 bases between them. The CDR3 covers 15 residues. The entry originates in a study of CD8 T cells in ankylosing spondylitis. General study results and limits: The authors found the disease-linked clones to be CD8+ and relatively rare in peripheral blood. Some of these motif variants have turned up before, in reports on reactive arthritis synovial fluid and blood. It appeared that ankylosing spondylitis blood was characterized by a TCR beta motif of several highly homologous variants. Significant enrichment of disease-linked clones was reported in matched ankylosing spondylitis synovial fluid.

It was by quantitative 5'-RACE with molecular barcodes that TCR beta libraries were made. From the 5' RACE reads, TCRdb called clonotypes with MiXCR, one entry per CDR3 protein. The sample shows over 600,000 distinct CDR3 sequences, over 15% of them seen only once. The sequence was collected from a male donor with ankylosing spondylitis. The chain employs TRBV4-1 and TRBJ2-3; unclear D gene. Sequenced: blood, either unsorted or a sorted T cell fraction (not recorded which). CDR3 bases: TGCGCCAGCAGCCAAGAAACAGCCGACACAGATACGCAGTATTTT. As protein: CASSQETADTDTQYF.